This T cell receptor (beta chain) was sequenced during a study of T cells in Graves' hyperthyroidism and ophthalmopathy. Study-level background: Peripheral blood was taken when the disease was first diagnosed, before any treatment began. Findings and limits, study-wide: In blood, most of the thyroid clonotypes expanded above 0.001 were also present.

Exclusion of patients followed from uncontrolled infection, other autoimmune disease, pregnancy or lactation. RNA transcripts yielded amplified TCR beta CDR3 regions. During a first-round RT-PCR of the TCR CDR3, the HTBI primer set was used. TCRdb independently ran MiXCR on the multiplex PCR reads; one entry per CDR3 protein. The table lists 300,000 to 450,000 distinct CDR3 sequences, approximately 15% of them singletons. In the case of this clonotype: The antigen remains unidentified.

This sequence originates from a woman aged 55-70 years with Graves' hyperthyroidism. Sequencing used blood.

The CDR3: CASGRTTDGLVSYEQYF. The CDR3 DNA is TGCGCCAGCGGCCGGACGACAGACGGACTAGTATCCTACGAGCAGTACTTC. This rearrangement joins TRBV5-1 to TRBJ2-7; 7 nucleotides line up with TRBD2. Germline CDR1 and CDR2: SGHRS and YFSETQ. The CDR3 sequence is 17 residues long. V lost 7 bases to trimming and J lost 1 base; unmatched junction nucleotides: 17.